This entry lists 9 T cell receptor beta chains sequenced from one sample in a study of sequential checkpoint blockade in melanoma. Profiled with immunoSEQ multiplex PCR; TCRdb holds only in-frame clones, not every one. The profile shows over 9,000 clones, 73% of them singletons. Stated treatment: randomized to nivolumab then ipilimumab (arm A) or the reverse (arm B). Source: CD8+ T cells sorted from blood (inferred from file names), taken from a patient given nivolumab and ipilimumab in sequence. These receptors all come from a human donor with melanoma.

This chain connects TRBV15 to TRBJ2-3; 9 bases line up with TRBD2. Trimming removed 7 bases from V and 2 bases from J; junction bases left unmatched: 7. The CDR3 contains 15 residues. Germline CDR1 is LNHNV and CDR2 is YYDKDF (reference sequence). The CDR3 sequence: CATNPGTSNTDTQYF. CDR3 coding DNA: TGTGCCACCAACCCCGGGACTAGCAACACAGATACGCAGTATTTT.

This clone appeared a few times. The chain joins TRBV27 to TRBJ1-1; TRBD1 matches at 8 bases. Germline-derived CDR1 and CDR2 are MNHEY and SMNVEV (reference sequence). The CDR3 extends over 13 amino acids. The ends lost 4 bases at V and 7 bases at J; junction bases unmatched: 5. The CDR3 reads CASSSGTGYEAFF. In DNA form, the CDR3 reads TGTGCCAGCAGTTCAGGGACAGGTTATGAAGCTTTCTTT.

V usage is TRBV29-1 and J usage is TRBJ1-2; D perhaps matches TRBD1 (6 bases). Per the germline V gene, CDR1 is SQVTM and CDR2 is ANQGSEA. This CDR3 region has 13 residues. The V and J ends lost 4 bases and 3 bases respectively, with 12 bases between them. CDR3 residues: CSVGTVRDYGYTF. The CDR3 DNA is TGCAGCGTTGGGACAGTTAGGGACTATGGCTACACCTTC.

The chain employs TRBV6-1 and TRBJ2-1; tentatively, D is TRBD1 (5 bases). The CDR3 loop spans 13 amino acids. In germline, CDR1 is MNHNS, CDR2 SASEGT. Trimming removed 7 bases from V and 5 bases from J, with 12 bases in between. The DNA for the CDR3 is TGTGCCAGCACTTTGACGGACAACAATGAGCAGTTCTTC. It specifies CASTLTDNNEQFF.

This clone was found a few times. CDR3 sequence: CASSARQGINTGELFF. Here the CDR3 DNA reads TGTGCCAGCAGCGCCAGACAGGGTATTAACACCGGGGAGCTGTTTTTT. The chain is built from TRBV7-9 and TRBJ2-2; 7 bases agree with TRBD1. The germline V gene encodes CDR1 SEHNR and CDR2 FQNEAQ (reference sequence). The trim removed 5 bases at V and 2 bases at J, leaving 8 bases unmatched. This CDR3 has 16 amino acids.

CDR3 coding DNA: TGCAGCGTTGGGCTAGTCGAAGCTTTCTTT. Its translation: CSVGLVEAFF. The chain is built from TRBV29-1 and TRBJ1-1, with D uncertain. The CDR3 consists of 10 residues. Germline CDR1 SQVTM, CDR2 ANQGSEA. V lost 4 bases, J lost 8 bases, and 8 bases lay in between.

The chain employs TRBV6-7 and TRBJ2-1, with a tentative D call TRBD2 (6 bases). TRBV6-7 is assigned to the ORF class and has an uncertain function. The V and J ends lost 4 bases and 6 bases respectively, with 10 bases between them. The CDR3 runs to 13 residues. The CDR3 nucleotides read TGTGCCAGCAGTTGGCGGGGTTGCAATGAGCAGTTCTTC. Protein product: CASSWRGCNEQFF.

The chain joins TRBV25-1 to TRBJ1-2, with D maybe TRBD1 (6 bases). V shed 5 bases and J shed 6 bases, with 10 bases lying between them. This CDR3 is 12 amino acids long. In germline, CDR1 is MGHDK, CDR2 SYGVNS. The CDR3 protein is CASSSGGDGYTF. CDR3 sequence (DNA): TGTGCCAGCAGTTCGGGGGGCGATGGCTACACCTTC.

This clone was seen a few times. The chain carries TRBV7-9 and TRBJ1-1; D is ambiguous. Deletions cut 5 bases from V and 4 bases from J, with 20 bases between. Germline V lookup: CDR1 SEHNR, CDR2 FQNEAQ (reference sequence). The CDR3 is made up of 16 amino acids. CDR3 amino acids: CASSPPSGGDGTEAFF. CDR3 DNA: TGTGCCAGCAGCCCCCCGAGTGGAGGTGATGGCACTGAAGCTTTCTTT.